The 8 T cell receptor beta chains below were found in one sample sequenced in a study of CD8 T cells in Susac syndrome. Random hexamers were used to reverse transcribe 0.5 to 1 ug of RNA. Via MiXCR, TCRdb re-called the immunoSEQ multiplex PCR reads, giving one row per CDR3 protein. Here the sample spans 150,000 to 200,000 distinct CDR3 sequences, about 95% being singletons. The sample consisted of CD8+ T cells from PBMCs. Receptors originate from a human donor with Susac syndrome.

CDR3 loop: CASSLDGGAWDEQYF. In DNA form, the CDR3 reads TGTGCCAGCAGCTTAGATGGCGGGGCTTGGGACGAGCAGTACTTC. This sequence joins TRBV11-2 and TRBJ2-7, with D tentatively TRBD2 (6 bases). V was shortened by 0 bases and J by 5 bases, with 14 bases between the two germline ends. The length of the CDR3 is 15 residues. In germline, CDR1 is SGHAT, CDR2 FQNNGV.

The CDR3 sequence: CASTLAGPTDTQYF. In DNA form, the CDR3 reads TGTGCCAGCACCCTAGCGGGACCCACAGATACGCAGTATTTT. The rearrangement uses TRBV12-3 or TRBV12-4 and TRBJ2-3; 9 nucleotides line up with TRBD2. Unmatched junction bases numbered 4, after V lost 7 bases and J lost 2 bases. The CDR3 totals 14 residues.

This chain links TRBV12-3 or TRBV12-4 with TRBJ2-2; unclear D gene. V lost 5 bases, J lost 1 base, and 8 bases lay in between. The CDR3 length is 14 residues. The CDR3: CASSPEKNTGELFF. CDR3 nucleotide sequence: TGTGCCAGCAGTCCAGAGAAGAACACCGGGGAGCTGTTTTTT.

The J gene is TRBJ2-2, the V gene TRBV27; D uncertain. The CDR3 covers 12 residues. V gave up 4 bases and J gave up 6 bases, with 6 bases separating them. Germline V lookup: CDR1 MNHEY, CDR2 SMNVEV (reference sequence). CDR3: CASSWESGELFF. The CDR3 nucleotides read TGTGCCAGCAGTTGGGAATCCGGGGAGCTGTTTTTT.

This sequence joins TRBV13 and TRBJ2-3; 10 bases are shared with TRBD2. With 5 bases clipped from V and 1 base from J, the junction kept 6 bases outside the gene matches. The length of the CDR3 is 16 residues. Germline V gene lookup returns CDR1 PRHDT and CDR2 FYEKMQ (reference sequence). CDR3 DNA sequence: TGTGCCAGCAGCCCAACCGGGACTAGCGGCACAGATACGCAGTATTTT. This translates into CASSPTGTSGTDTQYF.

This clonotype was detected a few times. The rearrangement joins TRBV9 to TRBJ2-2; no clear D gene. The V gene lost 5 bases and the J gene lost 4 bases, with 6 bases spanning the gap. The CDR3 has 12 amino acids. CDR1 is SGDLS and CDR2 is YYNGEE in the germline V gene. This chain's CDR3 is CASSVGTGELFF. The CDR3 region has the DNA TGTGCCAGCAGTGTTGGCACCGGGGAGCTGTTTTTT.

This chain connects TRBV29-1 to TRBJ2-7; 7 nucleotides agree with TRBD1. J gave up 4 bases and V 8 bases, and 11 bases lay outside the gene matches. CDR1 SQVTM and CDR2 ANQGSEA come from the germline V gene. The CDR3 has 13 residues. The chain's CDR3 is CSLQDRPRYEQYF. The CDR3 DNA is TGCAGCTTGCAGGACAGGCCGAGGTACGAGCAGTACTTC.

The genes are TRBV27 and TRBJ2-6; TRBD2 is a possible D gene (5 bases). The CDR3 loop spans 15 amino acids. Germline values: CDR1 MNHEY, CDR2 SMNVEV (reference sequence). Trimming cost V 5 bases and J 4 bases, with 12 bases left between them. CDR3 protein: CASSVQREGANVLTF. The CDR3 coding sequence is TGTGCCAGCAGTGTCCAGAGGGAGGGGGCCAACGTCCTGACTTTC. Complete variable domain (other parts from reference TRBV27 and TRBJ2-6): EAQVTQNPRYLITVTGKKLTVTCSQNMNHEYMSWYRQDPGLGLRQIYYSMNVEVTDKGDVPEGYKVSRKEKRNFPLILESPSPNQTSLYFCASSVQREGANVLTFGAGSRLTVL.